This entry lists 13 T cell receptor beta chains sequenced from one sample in a study of OX40 agonist ivuxolimab in advanced cancers. This table comes from immunoSEQ multiplex PCR, and its TCRdb copy is limited to in-frame clones, with some not included. The table includes around 40,000 clones, about 90% detected once. The material was CD4+ or CD8+ T cells sorted from blood, obtained in a trial of the OX40 agonist ivuxolimab. Receptors were obtained from an adult with an advanced solid tumor such as melanoma, head and neck, liver or kidney cancer.

V is TRBV27 and J is TRBJ2-1; 10 bases align to TRBD1. V was pared by 3 bases and J by 8 bases, with 4 bases of the junction left unmatched. This CDR3 contains 14 residues. Per the germline V gene, CDR1 is MNHEY and CDR2 is SMNVEV (reference sequence). The CDR3 DNA is TGTGCCAGCAGTTTCAAGACAGGGGGCGATGAGCAGTTCTTC. This gives the protein CASSFKTGGDEQFF.

The chain couples TRBV11-2 to TRBJ1-1; a possible D gene is TRBD1 (6 bases). Looked up from germline, CDR1 is SGHAT and CDR2 is FQNNGV. CDR3 size: 12 residues. The V end lost 3 bases, the J end lost 4 bases, and 6 bases lay between the germline ends. CDR3 coding DNA: TGTGCCAGCAGCTTGACAGGCACTGAAGCTTTCTTT. It yields the protein CASSLTGTEAFF. Full variable domain (missing parts from reference TRBV11-2 and TRBJ1-1): EAGVAQSPRYKIIEKRQSVAFWCNPISGHATLYWYQQILGQGPKLLIQFQNNGVVDDSQLPKDRFSAERLKGVDSTLKIQPAKLEDSAVYLCASSLTGTEAFFGQGTRLTVV.

The V call is TRBV6-1, the J call TRBJ2-1; the D is unclear. The CDR3 is 15 amino acids. Trimming took off 5 bases at V and 0 bases at J, with 11 bases between the two ends. Germline V CDR1 and CDR2: MNHNS, SASEGT. CDR3 in amino acids: CASSPAPSSYNEQFF. Written as DNA, the CDR3 is TGTGCCAGCAGTCCCGCCCCGAGCTCCTACAATGAGCAGTTCTTC.

The genes are TRBV2 and TRBJ1-1; unclear D gene. Looked up from germline, CDR1 is SNHLY and CDR2 is FYNNEI. The CDR3 sequence is 13 residues long. The V end lost 6 bases, the J end lost 1 base, and 9 bases lay between the germline ends. CDR3 amino acids: CASRRVQNTEAFF. As DNA, the CDR3 is TGTGCCAGCAGGAGAGTACAGAACACTGAAGCTTTCTTT.

The V and J genes are TRBV6-1 and TRBJ2-1, with D unresolved. The V end was cut by 2 bases, the J end by 5 bases, with 10 bases between. Germline CDR1 and CDR2: MNHNS and SASEGT. The CDR3 contains 14 residues. CDR3 residues: CASSESGRNNEQFF. The CDR3 bases are TGTGCCAGCAGTGAAAGTGGACGGAACAATGAGCAGTTCTTC.

A single count supports this clone. The V call is TRBV5-1, the J call TRBJ2-4; 8 bases map to TRBD2. Unmatched junction bases numbered 9, after V lost 4 bases and J lost 0 bases. Germline CDR1 reads SGHRS; CDR2 reads YFSETQ. The CDR3 length is 17 residues. CDR3 in amino acids: CASSSTTSGLAKNIQYF. For the CDR3, the DNA is TGCGCCAGCAGCAGCACCACTAGCGGTCTAGCCAAAAACATTCAGTACTTC.

This clone was detected once. The genes are TRBV11-2 and TRBJ2-7; 9 bases are shared with TRBD1. With 6 bases clipped from V and 7 bases from J, the junction kept 4 bases outside the gene matches. CDR1 is SGHAT and CDR2 is FQNNGV in the germline V gene. This CDR3 contains 12 residues. CDR3 in DNA: TGTGCCAGCAGAGAGGACAGGGGTGAGCAGTACTTC. Protein product: CASREDRGEQYF.

The chain recombines TRBV7-2 with TRBJ1-5, with 8 bases lining up with TRBD1. The CDR3 runs 15 residues. Germline assignment: CDR1 SGHTA and CDR2 FQGNSA. V dropped 7 bases and J dropped 5; count of bases not matched to a gene: 10. The CDR3 DNA reads as TGTGCCAGCACACCAGGGGGCAGAGCAGATCAGCCCCAGCATTTT. The encoded protein is CASTPGGRADQPQHF.

This rearrangement joins TRBV7-6 to TRBJ1-6; 9 nucleotides match TRBD1. The CDR3 loop spans 15 amino acids. V shed 5 bases and J 10 bases; nucleotides not matched to a gene: 9. Germline assignment: CDR1 SGHVS and CDR2 FNYEAQ. In DNA, the CDR3 is TGTGCCAGCAGCACGGGACAGGGAAGTCGGTCACCCCTCCACTTT. This gives the protein CASSTGQGSRSPLHF.

This chain uses TRBV19 with TRBJ2-2; D possibly corresponds to TRBD2 (5 bases). CDR1 and CDR2 (germline): LNHDA, SQIVND (reference sequence). The V end lost 6 bases, the J end lost 7 bases, and 9 bases lay between the germline ends. The CDR3 loop spans 12 amino acids. Here the CDR3 reads CASRQGGGELFF. In DNA form, the CDR3 reads TGTGCCAGTAGGCAAGGAGGCGGGGAGCTGTTTTTT.

The rearrangement uses TRBV7-9 and TRBJ1-2; D uncertain. Germline lookup yields CDR1 SEHNR and CDR2 FQNEAQ (reference sequence). The CDR3 has 13 residues. The V gene lost 2 bases and the J gene lost 6 bases, with 10 bases spanning the gap. CDR3 sequence (DNA): TGTGCCAGCAGCTTAATGTACGGGGATGGCTACACCTTC. Protein product: CASSLMYGDGYTF.

The V call is TRBV18, the J call TRBJ1-1; D gene uncertain. V lost 0 bases and J lost 1, with 9 bases in between. The CDR3 contains 15 residues. Germline CDR1 reads KGHSH; CDR2 reads LQKENI. The CDR3 sequence is CASSPPGTENTEAFF. The CDR3 bases are TGTGCCAGCTCACCACCGGGAACCGAGAACACTGAAGCTTTCTTT.

The V call is TRBV5-5, the J call TRBJ1-2; 8 bases map to TRBD1. This CDR3 is 13 amino acids long. CDR1 SGHKS and CDR2 YYEKEE come from the germline V gene (reference sequence). The V and J ends lost 6 bases and 8 bases, in that order; junction bases with no gene match: 9. The CDR3 nucleotides are TGTGCCAGCACCCAGGGGGCCGAGGGGGGCTACACCTTC. It encodes CASTQGAEGGYTF. Supplemented by reference TRBV5-5 and TRBJ1-2, the full variable domain reads DAGVTQSPTHLIKTRGQQVTLRCSPISGHKSVSWYQQVLGQGPQFIFQYYEKEERGRGNFPDRFSARQFPNYSSELNVNALLLGDSALYLCASTQGAEGGYTFGSGTRLTVV.